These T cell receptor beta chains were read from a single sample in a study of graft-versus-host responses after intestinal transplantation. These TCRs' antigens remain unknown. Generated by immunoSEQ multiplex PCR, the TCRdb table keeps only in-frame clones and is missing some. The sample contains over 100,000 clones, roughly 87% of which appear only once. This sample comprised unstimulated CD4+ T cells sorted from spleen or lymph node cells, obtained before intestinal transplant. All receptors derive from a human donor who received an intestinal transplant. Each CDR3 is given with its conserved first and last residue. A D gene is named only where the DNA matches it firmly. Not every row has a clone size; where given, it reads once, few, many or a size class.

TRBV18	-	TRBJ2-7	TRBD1	TGTGCCAGCTCACCCCAGACAGGGTTTGAGGACGAGCAGTACTTC	CASSPQTGFEDEQYF
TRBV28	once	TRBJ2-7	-	TGTGCCAGCACCCCCGCCCACATAGAGAGCGAGCAGTACTTC	CASTPAHIESEQYF
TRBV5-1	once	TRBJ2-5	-	TGCGCCAGCAGCTCCGGCGGACAAGAGACCCAGTACTTC	CASSSGGQETQYF
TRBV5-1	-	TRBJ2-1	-	TGCGCCAGCAGCCTGGAGCCTATCTCCTACAATGAGCAGTTCTTC	CASSLEPISYNEQFF
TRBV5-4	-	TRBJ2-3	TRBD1	TGTGCCAGCAGCTTTTATCCCGGGACAGGGATTAAAGATACGCAGTATTTT	CASSFYPGTGIKDTQYF
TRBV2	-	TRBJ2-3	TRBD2	TGTGCCTATACCCAGGGTCTAGCGGGAACCACAGATACGCAGTATTTT	CAYTQGLAGTTDTQYF
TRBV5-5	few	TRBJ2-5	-	TGTGCCAGCAGCATCAGTGAGACCCAGTACTTC	CASSISETQYF
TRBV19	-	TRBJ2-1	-	TGTGCCAGTAGTAAGGGAGGGACAGTTCGTGAGCAGTTCTTC	CASSKGGTVREQFF
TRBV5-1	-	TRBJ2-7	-	TGCGCCAGCAGTTTACCGGGCCTCTCCCACGAGCAGTACTTC	CASSLPGLSHEQYF
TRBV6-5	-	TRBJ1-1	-	TGTGCCAGCAGTTACGGGGCGGTAAACACTGAAGCTTTCTTT	CASSYGAVNTEAFF